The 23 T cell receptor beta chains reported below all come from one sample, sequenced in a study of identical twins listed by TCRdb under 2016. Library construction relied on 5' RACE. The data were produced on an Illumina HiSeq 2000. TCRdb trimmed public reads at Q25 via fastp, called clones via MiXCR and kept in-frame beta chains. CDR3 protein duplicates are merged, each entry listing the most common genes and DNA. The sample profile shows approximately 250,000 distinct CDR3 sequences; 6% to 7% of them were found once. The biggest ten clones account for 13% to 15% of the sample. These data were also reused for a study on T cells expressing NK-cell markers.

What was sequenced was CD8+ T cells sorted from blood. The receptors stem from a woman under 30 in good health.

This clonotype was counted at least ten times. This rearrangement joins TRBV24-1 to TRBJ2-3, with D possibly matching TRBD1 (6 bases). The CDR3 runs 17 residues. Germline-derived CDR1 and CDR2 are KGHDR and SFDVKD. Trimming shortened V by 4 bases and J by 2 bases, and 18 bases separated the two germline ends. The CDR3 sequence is CATSDPQQGSDTDTQYF. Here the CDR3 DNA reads TGTGCCACCAGTGACCCACAACAGGGAAGTGACACAGATACGCAGTATTTT.

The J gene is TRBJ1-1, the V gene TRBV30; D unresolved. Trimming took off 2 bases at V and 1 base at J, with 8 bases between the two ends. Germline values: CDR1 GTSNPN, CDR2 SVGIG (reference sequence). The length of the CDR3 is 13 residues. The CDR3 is CAWSWFGNTEAFF. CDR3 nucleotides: TGTGCCTGGAGTTGGTTCGGGAACACTGAAGCTTTCTTT.

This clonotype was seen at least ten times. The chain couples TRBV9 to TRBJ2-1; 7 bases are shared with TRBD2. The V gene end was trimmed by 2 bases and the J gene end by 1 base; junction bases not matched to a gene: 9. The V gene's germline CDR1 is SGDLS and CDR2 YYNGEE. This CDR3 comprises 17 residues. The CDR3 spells CASSVDLRGKSYNEQFF. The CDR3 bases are TGTGCCAGCAGCGTGGATCTGCGGGGGAAGTCCTACAATGAGCAGTTCTTC. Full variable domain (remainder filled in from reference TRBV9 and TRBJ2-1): DSGVTQTPKHLITATGQRVTLRCSPRSGDLSVYWYQQSLDQGLQFLIQYYNGEERAKGNILERFSAQQFPDLHSELNLSSLELGDSALYFCASSVDLRGKSYNEQFFGPGTRLTVL.

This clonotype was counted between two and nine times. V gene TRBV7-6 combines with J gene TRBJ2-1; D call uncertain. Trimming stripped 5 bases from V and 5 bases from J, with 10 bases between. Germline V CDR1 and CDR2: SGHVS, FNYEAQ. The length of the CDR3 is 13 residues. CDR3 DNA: TGTGCCAGCAGCCCTCTAGGGAACAATGAGCAGTTCTTC. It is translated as CASSPLGNNEQFF.

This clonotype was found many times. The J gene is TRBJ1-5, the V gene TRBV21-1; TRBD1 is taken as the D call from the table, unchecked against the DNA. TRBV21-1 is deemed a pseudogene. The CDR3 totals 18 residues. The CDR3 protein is CASSRRTGVPLSNQPQHF. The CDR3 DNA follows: TGTGCCAGCAGCAGACGGACAGGGGTGCCTCTCAGCAATCAGCCCCAGCATTTT.

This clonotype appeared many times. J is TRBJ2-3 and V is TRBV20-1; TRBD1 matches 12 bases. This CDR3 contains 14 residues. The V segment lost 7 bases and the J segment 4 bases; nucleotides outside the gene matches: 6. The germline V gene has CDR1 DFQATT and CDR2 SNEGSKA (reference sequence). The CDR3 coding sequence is TGCAGTGTCTCCGGGACAGGGGGCTCAGATACGCAGTATTTT. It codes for CSVSGTGGSDTQYF.

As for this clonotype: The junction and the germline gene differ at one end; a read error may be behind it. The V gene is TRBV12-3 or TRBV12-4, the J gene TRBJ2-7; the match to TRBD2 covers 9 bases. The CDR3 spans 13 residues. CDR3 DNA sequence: TGTGCCAGCAGATTAGCGGGAGTCTACGAGCAGTACTTC. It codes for CASRLAGVYEQYF.

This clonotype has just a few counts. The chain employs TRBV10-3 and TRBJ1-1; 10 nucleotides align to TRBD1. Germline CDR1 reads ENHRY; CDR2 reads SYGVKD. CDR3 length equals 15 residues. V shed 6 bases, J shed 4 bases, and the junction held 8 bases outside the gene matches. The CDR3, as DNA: TGTGCCATCAGCCGGGACAGGGGTTTGGGCACTGAAGCTTTCTTT. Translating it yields CAISRDRGLGTEAFF.

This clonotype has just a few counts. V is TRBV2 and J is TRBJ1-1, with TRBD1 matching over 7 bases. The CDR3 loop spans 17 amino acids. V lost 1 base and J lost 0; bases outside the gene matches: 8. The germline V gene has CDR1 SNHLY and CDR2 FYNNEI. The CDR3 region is CASSEGLTGQMNTEAFF. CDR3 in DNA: TGTGCCAGCAGTGAAGGTCTGACAGGGCAGATGAACACTGAAGCTTTCTTT.

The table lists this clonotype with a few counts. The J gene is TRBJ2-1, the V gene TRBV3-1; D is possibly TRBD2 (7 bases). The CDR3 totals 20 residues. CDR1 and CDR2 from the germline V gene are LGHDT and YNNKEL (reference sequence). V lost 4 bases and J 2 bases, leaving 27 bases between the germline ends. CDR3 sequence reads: CASSPTGGRALSRAYNEQFF. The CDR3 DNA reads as TGTGCCAGCAGCCCTACGGGGGGCAGGGCCCTCTCACGCGCCTACAATGAGCAGTTCTTC.

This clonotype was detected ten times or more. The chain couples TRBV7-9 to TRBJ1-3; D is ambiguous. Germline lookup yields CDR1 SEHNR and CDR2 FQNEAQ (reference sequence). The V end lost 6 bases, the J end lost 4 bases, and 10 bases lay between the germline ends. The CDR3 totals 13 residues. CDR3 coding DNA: TGTGCCAGCAGTTCGGTGGACGGAAACACCATATATTTT. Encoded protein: CASSSVDGNTIYF.

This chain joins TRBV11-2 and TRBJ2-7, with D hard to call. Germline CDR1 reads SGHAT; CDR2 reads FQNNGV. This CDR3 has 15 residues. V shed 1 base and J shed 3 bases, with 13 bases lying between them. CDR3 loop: CASSLVPKLNYEQYF. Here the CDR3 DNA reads TGTGCCAGCAGCTTAGTCCCTAAACTGAACTACGAGCAGTACTTC.

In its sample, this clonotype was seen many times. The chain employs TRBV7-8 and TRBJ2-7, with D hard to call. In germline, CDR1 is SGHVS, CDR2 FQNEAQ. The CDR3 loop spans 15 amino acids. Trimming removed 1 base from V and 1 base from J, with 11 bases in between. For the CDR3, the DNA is TGTGCCAGCAGCTTAGACTACCCACAGTCCTACGAGCAGTACTTC. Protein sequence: CASSLDYPQSYEQYF.

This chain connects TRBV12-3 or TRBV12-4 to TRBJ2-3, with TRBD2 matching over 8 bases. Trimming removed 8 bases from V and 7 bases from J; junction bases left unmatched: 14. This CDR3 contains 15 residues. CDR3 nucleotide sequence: TGTGCCAGCTCCCCGGCGGGGGGAGGGCCAAATACGCAGTATTTT. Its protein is CASSPAGGGPNTQYF.

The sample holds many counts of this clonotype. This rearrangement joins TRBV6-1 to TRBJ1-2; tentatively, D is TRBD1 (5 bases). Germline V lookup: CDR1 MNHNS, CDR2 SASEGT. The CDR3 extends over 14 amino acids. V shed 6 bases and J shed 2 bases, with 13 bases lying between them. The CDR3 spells CASREGYSNYGYTF. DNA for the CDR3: TGTGCCAGCAGAGAGGGGTATTCGAACTATGGCTACACCTTC.

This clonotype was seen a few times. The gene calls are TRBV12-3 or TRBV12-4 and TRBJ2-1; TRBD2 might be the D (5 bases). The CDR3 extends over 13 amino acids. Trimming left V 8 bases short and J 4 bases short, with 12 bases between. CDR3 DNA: TGTGCCAGCTTCCAGCGGCAATACAATGAGCAGTTCTTC. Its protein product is CASFQRQYNEQFF.

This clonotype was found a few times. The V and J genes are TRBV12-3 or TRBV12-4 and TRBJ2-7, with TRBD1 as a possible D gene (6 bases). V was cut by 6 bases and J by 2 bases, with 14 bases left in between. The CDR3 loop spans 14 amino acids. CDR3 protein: CASSGKGVPYEQYF. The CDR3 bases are TGTGCCAGCAGCGGGAAGGGGGTCCCCTACGAGCAGTACTTC.

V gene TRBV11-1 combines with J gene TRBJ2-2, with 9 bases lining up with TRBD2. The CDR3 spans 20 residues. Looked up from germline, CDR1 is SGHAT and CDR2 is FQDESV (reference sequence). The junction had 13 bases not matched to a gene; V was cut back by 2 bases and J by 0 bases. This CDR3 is CASSLPGVILAGTNTGELFF. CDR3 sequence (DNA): TGTGCCAGCAGCTTACCCGGGGTAATACTAGCGGGTACGAACACCGGGGAGCTGTTTTTT.

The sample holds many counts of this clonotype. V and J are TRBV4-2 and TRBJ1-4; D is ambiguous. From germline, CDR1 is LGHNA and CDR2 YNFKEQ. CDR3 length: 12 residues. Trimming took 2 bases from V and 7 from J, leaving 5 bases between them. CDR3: CASSQLGEKLFF. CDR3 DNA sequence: TGTGCCAGCAGCCAATTGGGTGAAAAACTGTTTTTT.

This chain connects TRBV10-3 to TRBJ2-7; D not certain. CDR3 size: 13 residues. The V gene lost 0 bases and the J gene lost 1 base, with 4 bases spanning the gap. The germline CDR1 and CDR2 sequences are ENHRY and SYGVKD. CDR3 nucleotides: TGTGCCATCAGTGAGTCCCTGTCCTACGAGCAGTACTTC. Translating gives CAISESLSYEQYF.

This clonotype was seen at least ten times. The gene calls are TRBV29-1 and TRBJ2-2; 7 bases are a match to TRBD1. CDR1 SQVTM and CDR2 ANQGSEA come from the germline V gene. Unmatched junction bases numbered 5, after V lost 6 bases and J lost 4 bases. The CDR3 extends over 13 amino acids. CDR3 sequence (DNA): TGCAGCGTGAAACAGGGGCGCACCGGGGAGCTGTTTTTT. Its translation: CSVKQGRTGELFF.

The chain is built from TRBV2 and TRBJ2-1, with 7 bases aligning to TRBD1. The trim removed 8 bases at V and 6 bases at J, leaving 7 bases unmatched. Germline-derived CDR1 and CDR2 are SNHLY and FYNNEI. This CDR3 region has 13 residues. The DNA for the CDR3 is TGTGCCAGCGTTAGGGGGCCACGCAATGAGCAGTTCTTC. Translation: CASVRGPRNEQFF.

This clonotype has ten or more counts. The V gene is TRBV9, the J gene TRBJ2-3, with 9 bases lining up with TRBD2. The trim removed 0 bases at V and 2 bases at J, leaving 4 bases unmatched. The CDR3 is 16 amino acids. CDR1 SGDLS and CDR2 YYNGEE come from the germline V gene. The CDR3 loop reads CASSVGASGATDTQYF. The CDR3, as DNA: TGTGCCAGCAGCGTAGGAGCTAGCGGGGCCACAGATACGCAGTATTTT.